This T cell receptor beta chain was sequenced for a study of cytomegalovirus exposure and HLA in healthy donors. Notes on the study in general: Highest at DRB1 and lowest at HLA-C, TCR association rates differed among HLA loci in a later analysis. Listed as cytomegalovirus-associated were about 160 TCR beta chains. The study reported that TCR beta sequences accurately predicted HLA-A and HLA-B alleles in most subjects.

Note on this clone: Antigen specificity is unknown.

Primers for the PCR totalled 60 Vbeta and 13 Jbeta. Measured with immunoSEQ multiplex PCR; TCRdb has only the in-frame clones, and not every one. The repertoire table contains 150,000 to 200,000 clones. Unmatched junction bases numbered 15, after V lost 4 bases and J lost 5 bases. Germline loops: CDR1 PRHDT, CDR2 FYEKMQ (reference sequence). The CDR3 runs to 17 residues. V is TRBV13 and J is TRBJ1-1; TRBD1 matches 8 bases. The sample comprised PBMCs. The clonotype originates from a woman aged 60 to 75 in good health and CMV-seronegative. CDR3 protein: CASSSTTTGTGWTEAFF. In DNA, the CDR3 is TGTGCCAGCAGCTCCACCACAACCGGGACAGGTTGGACTGAAGCTTTCTTT.